This TCR beta chain came from a study of tumor-infiltrating lymphocytes in primary liver carcinoma. Study conclusions and caveats: Tumor region pairs overlapped more than did tumor-adjacent and tumor-blood pairs. Tumor top-250-clone fractions significantly exceeded those of blood (p = 0.039).

CDR3 length: 14 amino acids. Losses at the gene ends were 3 bases for V and 5 bases for J; bases not matched to a gene: 3. The germline V gene encodes CDR1 SGHAT and CDR2 FQNNGV. With 500 ng total RNA as template and a constant-region primer, TCR beta cDNA was made. Three rounds of nested multiplex PCR with slightly modified ARM-PCR produced TCR beta libraries. The first two PCR rounds used TRBV1-TRBV30 forward primers with a C-beta reverse primer, nine to ten cycles each. TCRdb passed the multiplex PCR reads through MiXCR, listing each CDR3 protein once. This sample has 90,000 to 150,000 distinct CDR3 sequences, with roughly 69% found just once. Unsorted bulk tissue of about 20-31 mg yielded co-extracted RNA and DNA. Surgeons treated the primary liver carcinoma of the patients by surgical resection. In the case of this clonotype: Its target is unknown.

The sample taken for sequencing was liver tumor tissue from sampling region 1. Documented subset: tumor region T1, superior pole. This chain connects TRBV11-2 to TRBJ2-3, with TRBD2 identical over 9 bases. The source of this sequence is a woman aged 60-75 years with primary liver carcinoma and hepatitis B virus infection. DNA of the CDR3: TGTGCCAGCAGCTTGCGGGAGGGGGGAGATACGCAGTATTTT. Translating it yields CASSLREGGDTQYF. The whole variable domain, filled in from reference TRBV11-2 and TRBJ2-3, reads EAGVAQSPRYKIIEKRQSVAFWCNPISGHATLYWYQQILGQGPKLLIQFQNNGVVDDSQLPKDRFSAERLKGVDSTLKIQPAKLEDSAVYLCASSLREGGDTQYFGPGTRLTVL.